The T cell receptor beta chain described here comes from a study of tumor-infiltrating lymphocytes in primary liver carcinoma. Constant-region priming of around 500 ng total RNA yielded TCR beta cDNA. A slightly modified ARM-PCR protocol with three nested multiplex PCR rounds produced these TCR beta libraries. Use of TRBV1-TRBV30 forward primers with a C-beta reverse primer characterized the first two PCR rounds, which lasted around 9 cycles each. TCRdb ran MiXCR on the multiplex PCR reads and lists one entry per CDR3 protein. Here the sample spans approximately 300,000 distinct CDR3 sequences, over 55% being singletons. Blood RNA came from unsorted whole blood; germline DNA was also extracted. The V gene lost 4 bases and the J gene lost 8 bases, with 12 bases spanning the gap. The V gene's germline CDR1 is LGHNA and CDR2 YNFKEQ. The CDR3 is made up of 13 amino acids.

The sequencing input was peripheral blood. The receptor was isolated from a man aged 35 to 55 with primary liver carcinoma and hepatitis B virus infection. The chain is built from TRBV4-2 and TRBJ2-1, with D perhaps TRBD2 (5 bases). CDR3 coding DNA: TGTGCCAGCAGCCGAGAGGGATGGGATGAGCAGTTCTTC. Protein product: CASSREGWDEQFF.